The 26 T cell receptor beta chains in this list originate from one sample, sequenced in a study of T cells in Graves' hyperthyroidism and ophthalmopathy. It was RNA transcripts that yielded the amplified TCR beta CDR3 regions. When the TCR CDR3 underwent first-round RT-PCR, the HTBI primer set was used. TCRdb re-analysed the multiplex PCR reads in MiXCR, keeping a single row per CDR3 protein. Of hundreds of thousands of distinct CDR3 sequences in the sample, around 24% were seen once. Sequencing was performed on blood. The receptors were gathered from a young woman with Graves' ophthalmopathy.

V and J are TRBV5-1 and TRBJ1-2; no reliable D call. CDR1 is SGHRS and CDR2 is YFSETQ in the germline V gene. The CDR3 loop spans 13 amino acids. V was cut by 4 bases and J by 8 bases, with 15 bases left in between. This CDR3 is CASSRREGIGYTF. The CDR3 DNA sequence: TGCGCCAGCAGCCGCCGGGAGGGAATCGGCTACACCTTC.

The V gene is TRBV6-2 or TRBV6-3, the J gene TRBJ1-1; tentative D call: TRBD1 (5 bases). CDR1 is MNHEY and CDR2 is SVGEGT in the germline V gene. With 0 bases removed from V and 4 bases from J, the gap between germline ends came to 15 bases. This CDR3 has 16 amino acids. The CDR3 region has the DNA TGTGCCAGCAGTTACTCGATTCGGGAACAGGCCACTGAAGCTTTCTTT. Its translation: CASSYSIREQATEAFF.

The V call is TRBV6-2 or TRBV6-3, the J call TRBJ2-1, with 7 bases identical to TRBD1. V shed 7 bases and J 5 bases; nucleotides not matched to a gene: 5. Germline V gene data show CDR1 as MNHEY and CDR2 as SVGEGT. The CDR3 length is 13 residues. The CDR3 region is CASIADRDNEQFF. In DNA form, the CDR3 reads TGTGCCAGCATTGCCGACAGGGACAATGAGCAGTTCTTC.

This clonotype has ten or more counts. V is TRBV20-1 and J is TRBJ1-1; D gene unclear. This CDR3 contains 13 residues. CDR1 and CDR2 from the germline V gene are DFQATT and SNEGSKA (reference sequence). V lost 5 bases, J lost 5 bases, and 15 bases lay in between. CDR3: CSARNRGGTEAFF. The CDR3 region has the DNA TGCAGTGCTCGTAACCGGGGTGGGACTGAAGCTTTCTTT.

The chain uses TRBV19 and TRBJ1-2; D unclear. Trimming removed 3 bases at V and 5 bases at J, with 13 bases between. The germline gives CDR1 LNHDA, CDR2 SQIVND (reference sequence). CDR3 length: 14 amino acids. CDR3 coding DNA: TGTGCCAGTAGTATGCTGTCAATTCCGTATGGCTACACCTTC. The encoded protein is CASSMLSIPYGYTF.

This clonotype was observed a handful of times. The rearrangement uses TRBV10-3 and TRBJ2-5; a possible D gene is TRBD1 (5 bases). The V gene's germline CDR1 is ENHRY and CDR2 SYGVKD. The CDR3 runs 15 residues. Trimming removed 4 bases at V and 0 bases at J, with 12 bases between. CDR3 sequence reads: CAISGRGQDQETQYF. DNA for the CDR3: TGTGCCATCAGTGGGCGAGGACAAGACCAAGAGACCCAGTACTTC.

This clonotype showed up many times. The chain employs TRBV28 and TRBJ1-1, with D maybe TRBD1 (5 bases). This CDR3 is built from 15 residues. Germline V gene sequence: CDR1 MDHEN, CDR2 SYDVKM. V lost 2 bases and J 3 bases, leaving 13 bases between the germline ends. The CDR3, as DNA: TGTGCCAGCAGTTTACCCTGGGGGGAACACACTGAAGCTTTCTTT. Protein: CASSLPWGEHTEAFF.

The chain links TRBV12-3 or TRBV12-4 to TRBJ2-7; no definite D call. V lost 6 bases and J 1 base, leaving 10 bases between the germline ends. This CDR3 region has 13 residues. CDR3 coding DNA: TGTGCCAGCAGGAGAATTAATTCCTACGAGCAGTACTTC. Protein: CASRRINSYEQYF.

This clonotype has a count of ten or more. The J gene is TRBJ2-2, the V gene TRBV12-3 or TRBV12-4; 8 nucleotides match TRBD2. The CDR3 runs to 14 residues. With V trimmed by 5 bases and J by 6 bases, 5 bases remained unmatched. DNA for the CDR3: TGTGCCAGCAGTCTGAGCGGGGGAGCCGGGGAGCTGTTTTTT. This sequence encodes CASSLSGGAGELFF.

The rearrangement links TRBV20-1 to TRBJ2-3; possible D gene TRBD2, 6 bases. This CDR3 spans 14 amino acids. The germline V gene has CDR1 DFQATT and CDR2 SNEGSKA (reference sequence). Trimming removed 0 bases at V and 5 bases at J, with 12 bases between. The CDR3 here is CSARDPWEVDTQYF. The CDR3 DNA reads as TGCAGTGCTAGAGATCCCTGGGAGGTAGATACGCAGTATTTT.

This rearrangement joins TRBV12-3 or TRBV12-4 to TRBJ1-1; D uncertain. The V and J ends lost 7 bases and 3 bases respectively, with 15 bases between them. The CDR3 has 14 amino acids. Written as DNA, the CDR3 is TGTGCCAGCATCACCCGCGGGGTGGACACTGAAGCTTTCTTT. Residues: CASITRGVDTEAFF.

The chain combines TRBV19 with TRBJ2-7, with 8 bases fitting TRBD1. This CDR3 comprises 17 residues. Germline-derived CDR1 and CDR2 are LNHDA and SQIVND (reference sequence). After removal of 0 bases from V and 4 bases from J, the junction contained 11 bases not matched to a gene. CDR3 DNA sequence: TGTGCCAGTAGTATAGAGGCCGGGACAGGCGAGAGTTACGAGCAGTACTTC. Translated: CASSIEAGTGESYEQYF.

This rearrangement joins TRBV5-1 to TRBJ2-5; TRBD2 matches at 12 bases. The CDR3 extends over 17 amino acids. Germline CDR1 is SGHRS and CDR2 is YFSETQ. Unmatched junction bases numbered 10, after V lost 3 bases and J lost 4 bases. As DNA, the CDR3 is TGCGCCAGCAGCTCGGGCCCCCTAGCGGGGGGGCTAGAGACCCAGTACTTC. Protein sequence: CASSSGPLAGGLETQYF.

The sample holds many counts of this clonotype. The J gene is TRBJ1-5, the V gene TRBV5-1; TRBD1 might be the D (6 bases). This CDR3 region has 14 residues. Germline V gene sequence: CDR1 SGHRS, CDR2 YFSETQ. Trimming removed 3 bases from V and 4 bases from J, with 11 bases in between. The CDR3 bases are TGCGCCAGCAGCTGGGGACATGTAAATCAGCCCCAGCATTTT. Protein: CASSWGHVNQPQHF.

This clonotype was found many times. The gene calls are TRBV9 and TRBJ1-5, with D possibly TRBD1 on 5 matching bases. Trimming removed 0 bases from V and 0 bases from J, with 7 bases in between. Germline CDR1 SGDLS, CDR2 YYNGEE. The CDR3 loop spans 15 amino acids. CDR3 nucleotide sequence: TGTGCCAGCAGCGTAGGGGGCTTTAGCAATCAGCCCCAGCATTTT. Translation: CASSVGGFSNQPQHF.

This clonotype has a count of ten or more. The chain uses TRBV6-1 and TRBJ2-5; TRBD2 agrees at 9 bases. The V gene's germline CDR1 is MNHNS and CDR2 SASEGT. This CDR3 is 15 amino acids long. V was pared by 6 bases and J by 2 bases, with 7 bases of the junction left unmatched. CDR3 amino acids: CASSSHTSGQETQYF. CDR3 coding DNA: TGTGCCAGCAGCTCCCACACTAGCGGGCAAGAGACCCAGTACTTC.

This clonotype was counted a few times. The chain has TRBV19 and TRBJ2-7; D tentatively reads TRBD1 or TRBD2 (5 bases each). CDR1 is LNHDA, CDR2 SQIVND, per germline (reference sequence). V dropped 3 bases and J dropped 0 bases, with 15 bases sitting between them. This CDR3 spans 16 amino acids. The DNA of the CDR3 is TGTGCCAGTAGTATTTTGGTGGGGGACGTCTCCTACGAGCAGTACTTC. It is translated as CASSILVGDVSYEQYF. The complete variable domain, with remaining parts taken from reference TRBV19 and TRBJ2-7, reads DGGITQSPKYLFRKEGQNVTLSCEQNLNHDAMYWYRQDPGQGLRLIYYSQIVNDFQKGDIAEGYSVSREKKESFPLTVTSAQKNPTAFYLCASSILVGDVSYEQYFGPGTRLTVT.

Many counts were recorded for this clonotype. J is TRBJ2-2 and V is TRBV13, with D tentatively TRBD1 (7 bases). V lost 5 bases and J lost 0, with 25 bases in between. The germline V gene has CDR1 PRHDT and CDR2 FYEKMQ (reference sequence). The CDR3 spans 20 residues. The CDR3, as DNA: TGTGCCAGCAGCCCTAATTACAGGGGACTCCAACCCCCGAACACCGGGGAGCTGTTTTTT. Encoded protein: CASSPNYRGLQPPNTGELFF.

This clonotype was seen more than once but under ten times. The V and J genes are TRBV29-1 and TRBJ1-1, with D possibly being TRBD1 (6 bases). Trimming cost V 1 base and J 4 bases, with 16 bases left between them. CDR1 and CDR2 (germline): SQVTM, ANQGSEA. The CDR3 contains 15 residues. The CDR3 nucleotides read TGCAGCGTTGAAGGAGGGGGGATTATTGGCACTGAAGCTTTCTTT. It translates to CSVEGGGIIGTEAFF.

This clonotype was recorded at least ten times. CDR3 protein: CASSRPGNTIYF. The CDR3 region has the DNA TGTGCCAGCAGCCGTCCGGGAAACACCATATATTTT. The chain carries TRBV5-5 and TRBJ1-3, with D uncertain. There are 12 residues in the CDR3. Deletions cut 4 bases from V and 4 bases from J, with 6 bases between. Germline lookup yields CDR1 SGHKS and CDR2 YYEKEE (reference sequence).

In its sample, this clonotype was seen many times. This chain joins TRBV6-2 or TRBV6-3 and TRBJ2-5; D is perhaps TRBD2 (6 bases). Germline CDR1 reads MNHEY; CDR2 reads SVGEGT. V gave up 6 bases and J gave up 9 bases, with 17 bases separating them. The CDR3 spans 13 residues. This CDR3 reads CASRPTGTQAQYF. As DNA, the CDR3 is TGTGCCAGCAGGCCAACCGGGACTCAAGCCCAGTACTTC.

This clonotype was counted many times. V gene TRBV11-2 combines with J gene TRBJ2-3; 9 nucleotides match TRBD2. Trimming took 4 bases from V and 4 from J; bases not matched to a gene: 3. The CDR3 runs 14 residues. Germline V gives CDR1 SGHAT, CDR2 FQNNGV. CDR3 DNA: TGTGCCAGCAGCTCGCCTAGCGGGGCAGATACGCAGTATTTT. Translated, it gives CASSSPSGADTQYF.

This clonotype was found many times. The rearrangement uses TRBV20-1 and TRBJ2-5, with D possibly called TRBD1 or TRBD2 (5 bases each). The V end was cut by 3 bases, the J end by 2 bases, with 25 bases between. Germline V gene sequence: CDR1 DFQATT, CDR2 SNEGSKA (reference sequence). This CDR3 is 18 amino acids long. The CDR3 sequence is CSARSGGATLDPQETQYF. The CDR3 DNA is TGCAGTGCTAGGTCTGGGGGAGCCACTCTAGATCCACAAGAGACCCAGTACTTC.

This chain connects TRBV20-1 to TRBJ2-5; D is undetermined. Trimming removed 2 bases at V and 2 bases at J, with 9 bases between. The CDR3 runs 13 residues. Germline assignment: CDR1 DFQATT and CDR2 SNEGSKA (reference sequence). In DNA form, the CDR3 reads TGCAGTGCTAGATCCCTACGACAAGAGACCCAGTACTTC. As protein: CSARSLRQETQYF.

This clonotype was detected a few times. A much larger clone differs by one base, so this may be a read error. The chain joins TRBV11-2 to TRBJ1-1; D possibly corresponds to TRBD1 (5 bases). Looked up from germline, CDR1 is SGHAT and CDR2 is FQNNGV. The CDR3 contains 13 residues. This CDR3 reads CASSKQENTEVFF. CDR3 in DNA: TGTGCCAGCAGCAAACAGGAGAACACTGAAGTTTTCTTT.

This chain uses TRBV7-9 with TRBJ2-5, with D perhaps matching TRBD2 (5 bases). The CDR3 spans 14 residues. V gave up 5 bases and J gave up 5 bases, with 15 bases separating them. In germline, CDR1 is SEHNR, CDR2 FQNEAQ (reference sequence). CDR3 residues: CASSQGRVAETQYF. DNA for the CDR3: TGTGCCAGCAGCCAAGGGCGAGTAGCGGAGACCCAGTACTTC.